The entry that follows covers one T cell receptor beta chain sequence. What it binds is unknown. The sequenced template was cDNA made from the entire isolated RNA. The data were produced by immunoSEQ multiplex PCR, yet TCRdb's version contains in-frame clones alone and is incomplete. The sample comprises 350,000 to 450,000 clones, roughly 12% of which are singletons, and 0.008% to 0.011% rests with the top ten. The CDR3 is 16 amino acids. With V trimmed by 2 bases and J by 2 bases, 3 bases remained unmatched. Germline V gives CDR1 KGHSH, CDR2 LQKENI. This specimen belongs to a study of beta chain features in type 1 diabetes. Whole-study findings and limits: There was a moderate but significant shortening of TCRB CDR3s in all four CD4+ subsets of Type 1 diabetes patients.

This clonotype originated in a woman aged 18-30 years with type 1 diabetes. The chain employs TRBV18 and TRBJ1-5; TRBD1 matches at 10 bases. The sequenced sample was naive CD4+ T cells from blood. CDR3 amino acids: CASSPFGTGGNQPQHF. CDR3 nucleotides: TGTGCCAGCTCACCATTTGGGACAGGGGGCAATCAGCCCCAGCATTTT.